Following are 8 T cell receptor beta chains from one sample sequenced in a study of T cells in Graves' hyperthyroidism and ophthalmopathy (dated by TCRdb to the late 2010s). Libraries were made using multiplex PCR. These reads were obtained on an Illumina HiSeq 2000. TCR beta CDR3 regions were amplified from RNA transcripts. For the first round of RT-PCR on the TCR CDR3, the HTBI primer set was used together with the Qiagen OneStep RT-PCR kit. The raw public reads went through TCRdb reprocessing: fastp at Q25, MiXCR clone calling, in-frame beta chains kept. Every entry covers one CDR3 protein and lists the most common genes and DNA from its rows. For this sample the table gives about 400,000 distinct CDR3 sequences, of which approximately 13% were detected only once. The biggest ten clones account for around 9.2% of the sample. The sample comprised blood. These receptors were obtained from a woman in her late teens or twenties with Graves' hyperthyroidism.

The V call is TRBV28, the J call TRBJ2-1, with 11 positions matching TRBD2. This CDR3 spans 14 amino acids. V lost 9 bases and J lost 8; bases outside the gene matches: 9. Germline-derived CDR1 and CDR2 are MDHEN and SYDVKM. CDR3 bases: TGTGCCAGTAGACTAGCGGGGCGGAGCGATGAGCAGTTCTTC. This codes for CASRLAGRSDEQFF.

This clonotype was counted at least ten times. The chain is built from TRBV7-3 and TRBJ2-7, with D perhaps being TRBD1 or TRBD2 (5 bases each). Trimming took 4 bases from V and 3 from J, leaving 10 bases between them. This CDR3 comprises 13 residues. In germline, CDR1 is SGHTA, CDR2 FQGTGA. The CDR3 coding sequence is TGTGCCAGCAGCTCGGGACCGGGCTACGAGCAGTACTTC. It specifies CASSSGPGYEQYF.

This clonotype showed up many times. J is TRBJ1-1 and V is TRBV28; D uncertain. Germline-derived CDR1 and CDR2 are MDHEN and SYDVKM. The CDR3 has 19 amino acids. Trimming removed 3 bases from V and 5 bases from J, with 28 bases in between. CDR3 region: CASSFRGILRAGRETEAFF. Here the CDR3 DNA reads TGTGCCAGCAGTTTCCGTGGGATCCTGAGAGCGGGCCGGGAAACTGAAGCTTTCTTT.

Many counts were recorded for this clonotype. The chain recombines TRBV3-1 with TRBJ2-1, with a tentative D call TRBD1 (6 bases). This CDR3 has 16 amino acids. Trimming stripped 0 bases from V and 7 bases from J, with 16 bases between. Germline CDR1 reads LGHDT; CDR2 reads YNNKEL (reference sequence). CDR3 sequence: CASSQDWGPEGNEQFF. The CDR3 bases are TGTGCCAGCAGCCAAGATTGGGGGCCCGAGGGGAATGAGCAGTTCTTC.

This clonotype was seen at least ten times. The rearrangement joins TRBV7-2 to TRBJ2-3; 9 nucleotides match TRBD2. Germline V CDR1 and CDR2: SGHTA, FQGNSA. V lost 7 bases, J lost 0 bases, and 8 bases stayed unmatched. The CDR3 runs to 16 residues. In DNA, the CDR3 is TGTGCCAGCAACCGGGCGGGGGGGGTGAGCACAGATACGCAGTATTTT. Its translation: CASNRAGGVSTDTQYF.

In this sample, this clonotype turned up many times. CDR3 amino acids: CASSLVPSWATGELFF. The CDR3 coding sequence is TGTGCCAGCAGCTTAGTTCCCTCGTGGGCCACCGGGGAGCTGTTTTTT. The rearrangement joins TRBV11-2 to TRBJ2-2; no definite D call. The germline CDR1 and CDR2 sequences are SGHAT and FQNNGV. The CDR3 totals 16 residues. The V gene lost 1 base and the J gene lost 4 bases, with 13 bases spanning the gap.

There are many counts of this clonotype. The chain has TRBV3-1 and TRBJ1-5; no reliable D call. Trimming removed 0 bases at V and 4 bases at J, with 7 bases between. Looked up from germline, CDR1 is LGHDT and CDR2 is YNNKEL (reference sequence). The CDR3 covers 14 residues. For the CDR3, the DNA is TGTGCCAGCAGCCAAGAACACGTAAATCAGCCCCAGCATTTT. Encoded protein: CASSQEHVNQPQHF.

This clonotype was counted many times. The chain links TRBV12-3 or TRBV12-4 to TRBJ1-2, with unresolved D. The CDR3 spans 11 residues. Between the trimmed V and J ends, which lost 5 bases and 8 bases, there was a span of 9 bases. The CDR3 region is CASSPERGYTF. The DNA of the CDR3 is TGTGCCAGCAGTCCCGAGCGGGGCTACACCTTC.